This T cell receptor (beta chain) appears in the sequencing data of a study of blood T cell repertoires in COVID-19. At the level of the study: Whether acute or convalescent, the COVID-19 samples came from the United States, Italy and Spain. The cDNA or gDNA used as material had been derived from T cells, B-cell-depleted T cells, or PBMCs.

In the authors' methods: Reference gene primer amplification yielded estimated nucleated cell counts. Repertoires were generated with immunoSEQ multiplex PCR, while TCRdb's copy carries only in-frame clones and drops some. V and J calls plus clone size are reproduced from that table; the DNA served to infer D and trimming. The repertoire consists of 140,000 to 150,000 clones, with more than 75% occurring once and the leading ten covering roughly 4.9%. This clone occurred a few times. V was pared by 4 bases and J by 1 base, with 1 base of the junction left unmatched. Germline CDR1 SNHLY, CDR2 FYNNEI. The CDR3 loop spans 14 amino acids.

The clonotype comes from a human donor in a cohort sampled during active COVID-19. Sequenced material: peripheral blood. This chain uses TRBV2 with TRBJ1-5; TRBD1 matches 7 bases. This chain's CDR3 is CASSATGSNQPQHF. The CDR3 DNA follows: TGTGCCAGCAGTGCGACAGGGAGCAATCAGCCCCAGCATTTT. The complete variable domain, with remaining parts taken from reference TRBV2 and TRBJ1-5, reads EPEVTQTPSHQVTQMGQEVILRCVPISNHLYFYWYRQILGQKVEFLVSFYNNEISEKSEIFDDQFSVERPDGSNFTLKIRSTKLEDSAMYFCASSATGSNQPQHFGDGTRLSIL.